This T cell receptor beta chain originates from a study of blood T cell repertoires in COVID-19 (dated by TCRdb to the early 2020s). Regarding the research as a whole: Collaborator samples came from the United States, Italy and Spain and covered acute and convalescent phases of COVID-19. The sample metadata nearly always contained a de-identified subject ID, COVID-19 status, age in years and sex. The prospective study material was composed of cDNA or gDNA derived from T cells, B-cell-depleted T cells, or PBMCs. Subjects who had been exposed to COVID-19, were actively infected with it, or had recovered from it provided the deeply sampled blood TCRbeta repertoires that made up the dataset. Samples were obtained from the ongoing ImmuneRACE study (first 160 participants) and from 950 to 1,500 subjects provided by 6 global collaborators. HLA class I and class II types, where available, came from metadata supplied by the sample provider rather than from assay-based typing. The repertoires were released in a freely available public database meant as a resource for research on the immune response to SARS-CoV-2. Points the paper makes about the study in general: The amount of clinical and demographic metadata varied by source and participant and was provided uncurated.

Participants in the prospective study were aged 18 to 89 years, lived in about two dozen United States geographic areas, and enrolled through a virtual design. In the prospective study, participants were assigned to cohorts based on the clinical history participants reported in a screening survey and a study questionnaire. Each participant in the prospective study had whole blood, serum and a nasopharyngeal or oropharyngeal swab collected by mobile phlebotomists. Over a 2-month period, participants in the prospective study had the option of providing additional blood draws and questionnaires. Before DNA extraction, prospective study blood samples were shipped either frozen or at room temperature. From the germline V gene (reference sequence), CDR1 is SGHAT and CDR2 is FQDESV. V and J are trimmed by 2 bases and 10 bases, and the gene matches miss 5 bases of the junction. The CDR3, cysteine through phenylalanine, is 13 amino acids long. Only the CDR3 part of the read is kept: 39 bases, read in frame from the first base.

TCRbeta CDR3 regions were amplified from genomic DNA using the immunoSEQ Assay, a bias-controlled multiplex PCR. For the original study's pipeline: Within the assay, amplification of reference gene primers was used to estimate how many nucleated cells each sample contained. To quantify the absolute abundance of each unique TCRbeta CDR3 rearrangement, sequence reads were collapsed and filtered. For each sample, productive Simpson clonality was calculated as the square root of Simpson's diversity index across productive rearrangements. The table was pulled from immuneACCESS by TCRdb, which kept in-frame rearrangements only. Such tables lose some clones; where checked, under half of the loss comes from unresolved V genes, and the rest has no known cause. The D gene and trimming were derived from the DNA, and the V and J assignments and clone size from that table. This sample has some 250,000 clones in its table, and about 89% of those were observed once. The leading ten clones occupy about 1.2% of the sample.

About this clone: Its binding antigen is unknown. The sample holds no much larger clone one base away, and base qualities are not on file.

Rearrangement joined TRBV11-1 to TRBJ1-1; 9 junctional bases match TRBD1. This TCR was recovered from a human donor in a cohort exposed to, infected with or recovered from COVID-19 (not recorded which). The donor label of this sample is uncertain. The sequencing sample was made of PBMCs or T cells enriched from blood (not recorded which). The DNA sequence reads TGTGCCAGCAGCTTAAGGGCGGACAGGGGAGCTTTCTTT. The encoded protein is CASSLRADRGAFF.